This entry concerns a single T cell receptor (beta chain). This record belongs to a study of cytomegalovirus exposure and HLA in healthy donors. Only in-frame clones appear in the TCRdb table, and some are missing; sequencing was by immunoSEQ multiplex PCR. Among about 120,000 clones listed, about nine tenths were seen once. The material sequenced was PBMCs. This receptor was obtained from a man in his late teens or twenties in good health and CMV-seronegative.

CDR3 residues: CASRKQDEAFF. In DNA form, the CDR3 reads TGCGCCAGCAGAAAACAGGATGAAGCTTTCTTT. The chain carries TRBV10-2 and TRBJ1-1, with D possibly TRBD1 on 5 matching bases. This CDR3 comprises 11 residues. Per the germline V gene, CDR1 is WSHSY and CDR2 is SAAADI. The V end lost 6 bases, the J end lost 7 bases, and 9 bases lay between the germline ends.